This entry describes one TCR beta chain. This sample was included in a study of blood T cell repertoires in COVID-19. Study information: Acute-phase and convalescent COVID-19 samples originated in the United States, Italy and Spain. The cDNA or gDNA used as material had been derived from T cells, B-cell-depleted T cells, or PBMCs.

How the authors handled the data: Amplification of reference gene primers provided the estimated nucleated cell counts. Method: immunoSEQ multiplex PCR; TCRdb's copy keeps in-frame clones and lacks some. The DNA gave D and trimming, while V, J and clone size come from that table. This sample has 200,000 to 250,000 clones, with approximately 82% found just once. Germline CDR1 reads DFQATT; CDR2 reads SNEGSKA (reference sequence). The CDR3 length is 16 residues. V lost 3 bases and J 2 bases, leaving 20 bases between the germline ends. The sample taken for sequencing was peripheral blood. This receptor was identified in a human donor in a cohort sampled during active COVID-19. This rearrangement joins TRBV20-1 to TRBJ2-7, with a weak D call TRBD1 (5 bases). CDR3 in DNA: TGCAGTGCTAGTTTTAGTAGTTACAGGAGACCCTACGAGCAGTACTTC. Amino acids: CSASFSSYRRPYEQYF.